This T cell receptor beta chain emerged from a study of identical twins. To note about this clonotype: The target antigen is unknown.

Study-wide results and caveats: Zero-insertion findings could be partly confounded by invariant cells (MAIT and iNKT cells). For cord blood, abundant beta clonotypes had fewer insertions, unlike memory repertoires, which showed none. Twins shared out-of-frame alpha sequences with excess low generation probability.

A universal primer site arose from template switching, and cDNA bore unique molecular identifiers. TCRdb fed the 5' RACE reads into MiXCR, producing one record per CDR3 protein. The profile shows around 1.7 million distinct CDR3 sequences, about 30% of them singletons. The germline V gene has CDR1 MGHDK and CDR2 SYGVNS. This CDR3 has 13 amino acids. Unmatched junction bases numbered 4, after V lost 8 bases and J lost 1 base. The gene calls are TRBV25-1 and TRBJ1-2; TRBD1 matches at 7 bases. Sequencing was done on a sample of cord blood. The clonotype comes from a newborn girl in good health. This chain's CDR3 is CASGTVHNYGYTF. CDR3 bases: TGTGCCAGCGGGACAGTTCATAACTATGGCTACACCTTC.